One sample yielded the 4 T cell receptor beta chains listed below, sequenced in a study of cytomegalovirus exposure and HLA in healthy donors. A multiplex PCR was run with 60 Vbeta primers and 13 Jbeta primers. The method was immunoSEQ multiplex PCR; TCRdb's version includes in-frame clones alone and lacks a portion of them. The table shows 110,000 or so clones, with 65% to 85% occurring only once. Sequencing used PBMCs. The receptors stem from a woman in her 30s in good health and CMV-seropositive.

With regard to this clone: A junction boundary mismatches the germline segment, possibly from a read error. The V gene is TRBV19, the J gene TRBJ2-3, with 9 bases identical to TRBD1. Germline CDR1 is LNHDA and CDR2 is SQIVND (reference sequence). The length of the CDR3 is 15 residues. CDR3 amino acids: CASSDRGAFTGTQYF. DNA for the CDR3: TGTGCCAGTAGTGACAGGGGGGCCTTCACAGGTACGCAGTATTTT.

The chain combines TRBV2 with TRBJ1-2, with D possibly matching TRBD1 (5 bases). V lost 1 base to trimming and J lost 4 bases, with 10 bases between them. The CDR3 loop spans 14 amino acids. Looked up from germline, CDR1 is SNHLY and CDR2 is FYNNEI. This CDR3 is CASSEEGIGYGYTF. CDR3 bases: TGTGCCAGCAGTGAAGAGGGGATCGGCTATGGCTACACCTTC.

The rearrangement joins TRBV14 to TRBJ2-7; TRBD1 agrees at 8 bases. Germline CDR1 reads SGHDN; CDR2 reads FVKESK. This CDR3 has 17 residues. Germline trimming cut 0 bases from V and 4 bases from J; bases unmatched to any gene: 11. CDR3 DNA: TGTGCCAGCAGCCAAGAAAGACAAGGACAGGGATCTTACGAGCAGTACTTC. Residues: CASSQERQGQGSYEQYF.

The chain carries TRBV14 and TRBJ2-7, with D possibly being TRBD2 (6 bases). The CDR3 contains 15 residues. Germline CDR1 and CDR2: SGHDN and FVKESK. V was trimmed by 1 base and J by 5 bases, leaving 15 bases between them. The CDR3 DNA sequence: TGTGCCAGCAGCCAAGGGTCCGGGGGTATCCACGAGCAGTACTTC. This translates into CASSQGSGGIHEQYF. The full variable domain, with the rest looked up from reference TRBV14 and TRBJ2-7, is EAGVTQFPSHSVIEKGQTVTLRCDPISGHDNLYWYRRVMGKEIKFLLHFVKESKQDESGMPNNRFLAERTGGTYSTLKVQPAELEDSGVYFCASSQGSGGIHEQYFGPGTRLTVT.